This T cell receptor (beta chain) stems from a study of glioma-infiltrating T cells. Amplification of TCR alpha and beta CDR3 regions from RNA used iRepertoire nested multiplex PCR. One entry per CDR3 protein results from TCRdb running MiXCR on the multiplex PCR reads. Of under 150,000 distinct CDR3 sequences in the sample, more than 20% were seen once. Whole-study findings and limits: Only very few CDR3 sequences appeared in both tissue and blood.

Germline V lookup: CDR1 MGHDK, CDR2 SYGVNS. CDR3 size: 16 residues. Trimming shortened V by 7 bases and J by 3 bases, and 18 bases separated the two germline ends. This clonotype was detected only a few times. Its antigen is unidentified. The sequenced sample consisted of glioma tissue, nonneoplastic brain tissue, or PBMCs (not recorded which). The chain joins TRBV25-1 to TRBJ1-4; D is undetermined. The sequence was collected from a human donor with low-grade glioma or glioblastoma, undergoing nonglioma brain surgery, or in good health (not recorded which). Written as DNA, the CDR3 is TGTGCCAGCACCTCCGCCCGGGCTTGGGCTAATGAAAAACTGTTTTTT. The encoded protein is CASTSARAWANEKLFF.